The entry below describes one T cell receptor beta chain. This sample was taken from a study of T cells in Graves' hyperthyroidism and ophthalmopathy. Authors of the study amplified TCR beta CDR3 regions from RNA transcripts. First-round RT-PCR targeting the TCR CDR3 was performed with the HTBI primer set. TCRdb re-called the multiplex PCR reads with MiXCR, one entry per CDR3 protein. The table includes 450,000 to 650,000 distinct CDR3 sequences, less than 25% detected once. The germline CDR1 and CDR2 sequences are MNHEY and SMNVEV (reference sequence). The CDR3 sequence is 15 residues long. Trimming took off 4 bases at V and 0 bases at J, with 12 bases between the two ends.

This TCR was sampled from a man aged 18-30 years with Graves' hyperthyroidism. The specimen was blood. The chain couples TRBV27 to TRBJ1-2; D might be TRBD1 (6 bases). The CDR3 spells CASSSGGGPNYGYTF. Written as DNA, the CDR3 is TGTGCCAGCAGTTCGGGAGGGGGGCCTAACTATGGCTACACCTTC.